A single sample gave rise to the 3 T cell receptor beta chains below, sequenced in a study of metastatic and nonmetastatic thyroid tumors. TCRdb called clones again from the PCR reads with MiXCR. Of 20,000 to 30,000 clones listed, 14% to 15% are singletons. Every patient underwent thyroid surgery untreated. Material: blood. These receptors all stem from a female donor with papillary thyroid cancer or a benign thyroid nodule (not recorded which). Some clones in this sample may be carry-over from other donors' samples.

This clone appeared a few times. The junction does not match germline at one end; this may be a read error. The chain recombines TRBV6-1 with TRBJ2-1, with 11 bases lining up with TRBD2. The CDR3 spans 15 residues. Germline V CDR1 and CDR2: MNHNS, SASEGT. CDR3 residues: CASTIGTSGSSEQLF. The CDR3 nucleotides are TGTGCCAGCACTATCGGTACTAGCGGGAGTAGTGAGCAGCTCTTC.

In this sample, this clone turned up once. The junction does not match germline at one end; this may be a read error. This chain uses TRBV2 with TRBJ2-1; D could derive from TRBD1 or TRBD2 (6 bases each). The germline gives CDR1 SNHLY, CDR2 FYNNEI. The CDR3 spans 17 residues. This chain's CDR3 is CASSEGGAGGQYNDQFF. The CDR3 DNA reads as TGTGCCAGCAGTGAAGGGGGGGCCGGAGGGCAATACAATGATCAGTTCTTC.

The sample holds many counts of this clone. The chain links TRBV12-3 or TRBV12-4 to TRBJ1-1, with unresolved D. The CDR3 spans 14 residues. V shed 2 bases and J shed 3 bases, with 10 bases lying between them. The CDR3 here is CASSLTGRHTEAFF. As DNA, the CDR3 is TGTGCCAGCAGTTTAACGGGCAGACACACTGAAGCTTTCTTT.